This TCR beta chain is from a study of blood T cell repertoires in COVID-19. Overall study context: Nucleic acid was either cDNA or gDNA, and it came from T cells, B-cell-depleted T cells, or PBMCs.

Assay: immunoSEQ multiplex PCR; the TCRdb copy retains only in-frame clones and omits some. The sample holds around 140,000 clones, over 80% seen once. CDR3 length: 13 residues. Trimming took 1 base from V and 6 from J, leaving 7 bases between them. CDR1 is SGHDN and CDR2 is FVKESK in the germline V gene. This receptor was identified in a human donor in a cohort sampled during active COVID-19. The sample comprised peripheral blood. The J gene is TRBJ2-1, the V gene TRBV14; D ambiguous. The CDR3 sequence is CASSQVVPNEQFF. CDR3 DNA sequence: TGTGCCAGCAGCCAAGTCGTTCCCAATGAGCAGTTCTTC.